Each of the 15 T cell receptor beta chains below was sequenced from the same sample in a study of blood T cell repertoires in COVID-19. Repertoires were generated with immunoSEQ multiplex PCR, while TCRdb's copy carries only in-frame clones and drops some. Among around 120,000 clones listed, about 90% were seen once. What was sequenced was peripheral blood. Receptors originate from a woman in her sixties or seventies with acute or convalescent COVID-19.

This clone was seen once. The gene calls are TRBV2 and TRBJ2-3, with a tentative D call TRBD1 (5 bases). V was pared by 3 bases and J by 1 base, with 8 bases between. CDR1 is SNHLY and CDR2 is FYNNEI in the germline V gene. The CDR3 runs to 14 residues. The CDR3: CASSEGLGTDTQYF. For the CDR3, the DNA is TGTGCCAGCAGTGAGGGGCTCGGCACAGATACGCAGTATTTT.

V and J are TRBV5-4 and TRBJ2-3, with TRBD1 matching over 7 bases. CDR1 SGHNT and CDR2 YYREEE come from the germline V gene (reference sequence). V was pared by 7 bases and J by 0 bases, with 5 bases of the junction left unmatched. The CDR3 covers 14 residues. This CDR3 is CASRRGQSTDTQYF. CDR3 sequence (DNA): TGTGCCAGCCGCAGGGGACAGAGCACAGATACGCAGTATTTT.

The V and J genes are TRBV28 and TRBJ2-7; 7 positions match TRBD2. This CDR3 region has 14 residues. V shed 9 bases, J shed 4 bases, and the junction held 12 bases outside the gene matches. In germline, CDR1 is MDHEN, CDR2 SYDVKM. DNA of the CDR3: TGTGCCAGTTCTGGGGCTAGCGGAGTGTACGAGCAGTACTTC. Its translation: CASSGASGVYEQYF.

This chain connects TRBV6-4 to TRBJ2-1, with TRBD2 matching over 10 bases. The CDR3 consists of 15 residues. V trimming: 3 bases; J trimming: 4 bases; junction bases outside the gene matches: 3. Germline V lookup: CDR1 MRHNA, CDR2 SNTAGT. CDR3 amino acids: CASSELAGAYNEQFF. The CDR3 DNA is TGTGCCAGCAGTGAGCTAGCGGGGGCTTACAATGAGCAGTTCTTC.

The chain recombines TRBV19 with TRBJ2-5; a weak D match, TRBD1 (6 bases). Germline CDR1 LNHDA, CDR2 SQIVND (reference sequence). The CDR3 consists of 24 residues. V was trimmed by 7 bases and J by 2 bases, leaving 44 bases between them. The CDR3 sequence is CASKIPWCAYDQVRCRGQQETQYF. The CDR3 DNA reads TGTGCCAGTAAAATACCGTGGTGTGCCTACGACCAAGTCAGGTGCAGGGGACAACAAGAGACCCAGTACTTC.

This chain links TRBV5-1 with TRBJ1-3; possible D gene TRBD1, 6 bases. CDR3 length equals 16 residues. The germline gives CDR1 SGHRS, CDR2 YFSETQ. V lost 2 bases and J 0 bases, leaving 12 bases between the germline ends. The CDR3 loop is CASSFPGQGSGNTIYF. The CDR3, as DNA: TGCGCCAGCAGCTTTCCGGGACAAGGCTCTGGAAACACCATATATTTT.

J is TRBJ2-7 and V is TRBV30; 8 bases agree with TRBD1. The CDR3 loop spans 13 amino acids. Germline V lookup: CDR1 GTSNPN, CDR2 SVGIG (reference sequence). The V gene end was trimmed by 1 base and the J gene end by 7 bases; junction bases not matched to a gene: 6. For the CDR3, the DNA is TGTGCCTGGAGTGGCCCAGGGGGCGTGGAGCAGTACTTC. Amino acid sequence: CAWSGPGGVEQYF.

The sample holds one count of this clone. This rearrangement joins TRBV12-3 or TRBV12-4 to TRBJ2-3; no reliable D call. This CDR3 region has 11 residues. With 6 bases removed from V and 2 bases from J, the gap between germline ends came to 3 bases. CDR3 in amino acids: CASSYTDTQYF. DNA for the CDR3: TGTGCCAGCAGCTACACAGATACGCAGTATTTT.

The genes are TRBV5-1 and TRBJ1-3, with a possible D match to TRBD1 (6 bases). CDR1 is SGHRS and CDR2 is YFSETQ in the germline V gene. Trimming cost V 4 bases and J 2 bases, with 10 bases left between them. There are 14 residues in the CDR3. CDR3 in amino acids: CASSHTGTGNTIYF. The CDR3 bases are TGCGCCAGCAGCCACACAGGGACTGGAAACACCATATATTTT.

The gene calls are TRBV5-1 and TRBJ1-3; 7 bases agree with TRBD1. V gave up 0 bases and J gave up 4 bases; unmatched junction bases: 10. The CDR3 consists of 17 residues. Germline assignment: CDR1 SGHRS and CDR2 YFSETQ. The chain's CDR3 is CASSLAPQGVRGNTIYF. As DNA, the CDR3 is TGCGCCAGCAGCTTGGCCCCCCAGGGGGTGAGAGGAAACACCATATATTTT.

In this sample, this clone turned up once. The rearrangement joins TRBV9 to TRBJ1-5; D is possibly TRBD1 (6 bases). The germline V gene encodes CDR1 SGDLS and CDR2 YYNGEE. V was clipped by 6 bases and J by 2 bases, with 12 bases between them. The CDR3 has 14 residues. This chain's CDR3 is CASTTGSGNQPQHF. CDR3 DNA sequence: TGTGCCAGCACCACAGGGTCGGGCAATCAGCCCCAGCATTTT.

The chain carries TRBV3-1 (or the pseudogene TRBV3-2) and TRBJ2-3; D unresolved. This CDR3 contains 17 residues. Germline CDR1 reads LGHDT; CDR2 reads YNNKEL (reference sequence). Deletions cut 0 bases from V and 0 bases from J, with 13 bases between. CDR3 in amino acids: CASSQDWSLTSTDTQYF. CDR3 bases: TGTGCCAGCAGCCAAGATTGGTCGCTGACTAGCACAGATACGCAGTATTTT.

The CDR3 region has the DNA TGTGCCAGCAGCGTAGGAACCACCCCGGCCATATATTTT. Translated, it gives CASSVGTTPAIYF. The chain recombines TRBV9 with TRBJ1-3; no firm D call. V lost 0 bases, J lost 11 bases, and 12 bases lay in between. Germline V gene data show CDR1 as SGDLS and CDR2 as YYNGEE. This CDR3 spans 13 amino acids. Full variable domain (remainder filled in from reference TRBV9 and TRBJ1-3): DSGVTQTPKHLITATGQRVTLRCSPRSGDLSVYWYQQSLDQGLQFLIQYYNGEERAKGNILERFSAQQFPDLHSELNLSSLELGDSALYFCASSVGTTPAIYFGEGSWLTVV.

V usage is TRBV18 and J usage is TRBJ2-7; tentatively, D is TRBD1 (5 bases). Trimming removed 1 base from V and 2 bases from J, with 9 bases in between. In germline, CDR1 is KGHSH, CDR2 LQKENI. CDR3 length: 14 amino acids. The CDR3 loop is CASSPLQETYEQYF. CDR3 in DNA: TGTGCCAGCTCACCACTACAGGAGACCTACGAGCAGTACTTC.

This chain connects TRBV5-5 to TRBJ2-6; 7 nucleotides line up with TRBD1. The CDR3 has 17 residues. J was trimmed by 2 bases and V by 4 bases; bases with no gene match: 9. Germline V gene lookup returns CDR1 SGHKS and CDR2 YYEKEE (reference sequence). This chain's CDR3 is CASSLVAQGAGANVLTF. Here the CDR3 DNA reads TGTGCCAGCAGCCTGGTGGCTCAGGGGGCTGGGGCCAACGTCCTGACTTTC.